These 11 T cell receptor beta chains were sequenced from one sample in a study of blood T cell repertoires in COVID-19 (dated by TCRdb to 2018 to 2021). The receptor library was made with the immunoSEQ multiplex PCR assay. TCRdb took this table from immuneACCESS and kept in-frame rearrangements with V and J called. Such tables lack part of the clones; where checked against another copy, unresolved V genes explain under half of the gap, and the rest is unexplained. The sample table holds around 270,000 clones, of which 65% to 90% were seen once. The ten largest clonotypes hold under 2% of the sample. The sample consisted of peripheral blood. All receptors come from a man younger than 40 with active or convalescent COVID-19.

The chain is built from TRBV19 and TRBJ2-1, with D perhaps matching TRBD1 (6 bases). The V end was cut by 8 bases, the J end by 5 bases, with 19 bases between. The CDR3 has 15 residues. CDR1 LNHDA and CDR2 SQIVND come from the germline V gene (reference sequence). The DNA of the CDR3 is TGTGCCAGTCGCGGGCAGGGGTTAAACCACAATGAGCAGTTCTTC. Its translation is CASRGQGLNHNEQFF.

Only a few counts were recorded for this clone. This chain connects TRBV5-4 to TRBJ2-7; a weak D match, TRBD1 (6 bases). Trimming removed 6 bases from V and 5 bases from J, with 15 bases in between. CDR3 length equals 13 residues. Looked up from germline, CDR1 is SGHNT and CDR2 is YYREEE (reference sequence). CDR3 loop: CASNYMDSHEQYF. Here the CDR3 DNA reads TGTGCCAGCAACTACATGGACAGCCACGAGCAGTACTTC.

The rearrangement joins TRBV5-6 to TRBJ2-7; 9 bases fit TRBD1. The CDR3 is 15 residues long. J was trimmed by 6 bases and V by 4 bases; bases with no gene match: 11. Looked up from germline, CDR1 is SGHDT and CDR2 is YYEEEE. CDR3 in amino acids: CASSPGPGTGFEQYF. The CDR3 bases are TGTGCCAGCAGCCCAGGTCCCGGGACAGGGTTCGAGCAGTACTTC.

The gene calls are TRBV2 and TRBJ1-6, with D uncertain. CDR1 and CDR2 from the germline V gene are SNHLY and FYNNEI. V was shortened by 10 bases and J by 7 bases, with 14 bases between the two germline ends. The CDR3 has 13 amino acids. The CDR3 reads CATRFTENSPLHF. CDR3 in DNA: TGTGCCACAAGGTTTACAGAGAATTCACCCCTCCACTTT.

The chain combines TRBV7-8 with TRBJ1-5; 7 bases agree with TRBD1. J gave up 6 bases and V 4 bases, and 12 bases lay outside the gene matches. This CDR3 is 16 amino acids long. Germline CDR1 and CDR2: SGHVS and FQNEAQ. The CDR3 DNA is TGTGCCAGCAGCTCCAGCGCCGGGACAGTAGGTCAGCCCCAGCATTTT. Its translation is CASSSSAGTVGQPQHF.

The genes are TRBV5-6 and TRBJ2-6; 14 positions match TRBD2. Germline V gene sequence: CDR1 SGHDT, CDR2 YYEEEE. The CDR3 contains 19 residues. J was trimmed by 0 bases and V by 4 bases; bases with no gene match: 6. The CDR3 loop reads CASSGTSGGPDSGANVLTF. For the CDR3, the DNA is TGTGCCAGCAGCGGGACTAGCGGGGGACCCGACTCTGGGGCCAACGTCCTGACTTTC.

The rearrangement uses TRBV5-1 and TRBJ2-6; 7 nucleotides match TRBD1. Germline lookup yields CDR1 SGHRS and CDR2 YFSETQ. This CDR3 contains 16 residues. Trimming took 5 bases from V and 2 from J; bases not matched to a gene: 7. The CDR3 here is CASSRQGRPGANVLTF. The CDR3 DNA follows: TGCGCCAGCAGTCGACAGGGCCGGCCTGGGGCCAACGTCCTGACTTTC.

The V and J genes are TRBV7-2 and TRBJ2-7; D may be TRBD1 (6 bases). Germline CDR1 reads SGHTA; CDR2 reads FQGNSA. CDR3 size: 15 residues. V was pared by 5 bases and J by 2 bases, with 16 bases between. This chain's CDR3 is CASSETGSAAYEQYF. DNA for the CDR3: TGTGCCAGCAGCGAGACAGGTTCAGCGGCCTACGAGCAGTACTTC.

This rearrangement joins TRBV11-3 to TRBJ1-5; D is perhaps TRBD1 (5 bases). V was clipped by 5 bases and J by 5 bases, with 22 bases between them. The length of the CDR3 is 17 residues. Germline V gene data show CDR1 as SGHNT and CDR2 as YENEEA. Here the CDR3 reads CASSPGGGLLGDQPQHF. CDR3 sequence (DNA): TGTGCCAGCAGCCCGGGGGGGGGACTGCTTGGGGATCAGCCCCAGCATTTT.

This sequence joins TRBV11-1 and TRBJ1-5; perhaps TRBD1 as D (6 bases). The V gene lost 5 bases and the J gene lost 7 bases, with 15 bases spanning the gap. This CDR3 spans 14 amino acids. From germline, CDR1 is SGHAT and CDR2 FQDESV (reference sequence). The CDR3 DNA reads TGTGCCAGCAGCCTAACAGGGACGGGACAGCCCCAGCATTTT. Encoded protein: CASSLTGTGQPQHF.

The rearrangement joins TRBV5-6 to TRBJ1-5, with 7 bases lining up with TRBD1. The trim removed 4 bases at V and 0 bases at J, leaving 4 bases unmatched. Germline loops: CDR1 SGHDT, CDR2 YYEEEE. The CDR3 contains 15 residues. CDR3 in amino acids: CASSIQGTSNQPQHF. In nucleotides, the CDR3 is TGTGCCAGCAGCATACAGGGGACTAGCAATCAGCCCCAGCATTTT.